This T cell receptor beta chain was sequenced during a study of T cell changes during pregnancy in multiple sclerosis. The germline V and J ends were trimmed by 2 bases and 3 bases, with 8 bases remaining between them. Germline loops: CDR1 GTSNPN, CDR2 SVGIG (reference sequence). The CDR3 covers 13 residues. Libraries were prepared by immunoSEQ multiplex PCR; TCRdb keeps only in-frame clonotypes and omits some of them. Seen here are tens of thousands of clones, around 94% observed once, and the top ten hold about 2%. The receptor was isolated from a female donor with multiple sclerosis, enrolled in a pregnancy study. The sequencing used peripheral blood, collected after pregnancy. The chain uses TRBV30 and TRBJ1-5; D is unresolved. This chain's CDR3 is CAWSPGNNQPQHF. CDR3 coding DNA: TGTGCCTGGAGTCCGGGGAACAATCAGCCCCAGCATTTT.